Shown below are 28 T cell receptor beta chains from a single sample sequenced in a study of blood T cell repertoires in COVID-19. This table comes from immunoSEQ multiplex PCR, and its TCRdb copy is limited to in-frame clones, with some not included. Of around 80,000 clones listed, 75% to 85% were seen once; the top ten hold roughly 9.3%. The sequencing input was peripheral blood. The receptor source for this set is a man aged 50 or older with COVID-19, enrolled during active disease.

CDR3 nucleotides: TGTGCCAGCAGCCCCCTGGGGCTGGGGTACGAGCAGTACTTC. This gives the protein CASSPLGLGYEQYF. The chain recombines TRBV28 with TRBJ2-7, with a weak D call TRBD1 (5 bases). The ends were cut back, 6 bases at V and 4 bases at J, with 16 bases in the middle. CDR1 and CDR2 from the germline V gene are MDHEN and SYDVKM. This CDR3 region has 14 residues.

The V and J genes are TRBV10-3 and TRBJ2-3; a weak D match, TRBD2 (6 bases). The V gene lost 10 bases and the J gene lost 2 bases, with 13 bases spanning the gap. CDR3 length: 13 amino acids. The germline gives CDR1 ENHRY, CDR2 SYGVKD. The chain's CDR3 is CATRLRDTDTQYF. The DNA of the CDR3 is TGTGCCACCCGGCTGCGGGACACAGATACGCAGTATTTT.

The sample holds a few counts of this clone. The rearrangement joins TRBV18 to TRBJ2-1, with 7 bases identical to TRBD1. This CDR3 is built from 14 residues. The junction had 4 bases not matched to a gene; V was cut back by 3 bases and J by 5 bases. Germline CDR1 is KGHSH and CDR2 is LQKENI. The CDR3 sequence: CASSPETGNNEQFF. The CDR3 coding sequence is TGTGCCAGCTCACCGGAGACAGGGAACAATGAGCAGTTCTTC.

V and J are TRBV6-6 and TRBJ1-3; no reliable D call. The CDR3 consists of 11 residues. V shed 3 bases and J shed 14 bases, with 11 bases lying between them. CDR1 is MNHNY and CDR2 is SVGAGI in the germline V gene (reference sequence). As DNA, the CDR3 is TGTGCCAGCAGTTATGAGGGTATCGTATATTTT. Its translation is CASSYEGIVYF.

This clone was picked up one time. This chain links TRBV15 with TRBJ2-7; 7 bases align to TRBD1. In germline, CDR1 is LNHNV, CDR2 YYDKDF (reference sequence). This CDR3 contains 14 residues. V lost 0 bases, J lost 6 bases, and 5 bases stayed unmatched. As DNA, the CDR3 is TGTGCCACCAGCAGAGAATTAGGGGGCACCGAGCAGTACTTC. It yields the protein CATSRELGGTEQYF. The full variable domain, in which reference TRBV15 and TRBJ2-7 provide the parts outside the CDR3, is DAMVIQNPRYQVTQFGKPVTLSCSQTLNHNVMYWYQQKSSQAPKLLFHYYDKDFNNEADTPDNFQSRRPNTSFCFLDIRSPGLGDTAMYLCATSRELGGTEQYFGPGTRLTVT.

The CDR3 DNA follows: TGTGCCAGTCAACGGCGGGGTTTGGTAGGGGAGCTGTTTTTT. Amino acid sequence: CASQRRGLVGELFF. This rearrangement joins TRBV6-5 to TRBJ2-2, with D perhaps matching TRBD2 (6 bases). V was trimmed by 9 bases and J by 8 bases, leaving 19 bases between them. CDR3 length: 14 residues. Germline loops: CDR1 MNHEY, CDR2 SVGAGI.

This clone was seen just once. The chain employs TRBV27 and TRBJ2-7, with D possibly TRBD2 on 7 matching bases. From germline, CDR1 is MNHEY and CDR2 SMNVEV (reference sequence). This CDR3 is 15 amino acids long. V was trimmed by 6 bases and J by 0 bases, leaving 15 bases between them. The CDR3 here is CASRVGGGFSYEQYF. CDR3 sequence (DNA): TGTGCCAGCAGGGTCGGCGGGGGCTTCTCCTACGAGCAGTACTTC.

The chain couples TRBV12-3 or TRBV12-4 to TRBJ2-5; a weak D match, TRBD2 (6 bases). The CDR3 has 13 residues. V was shortened by 4 bases and J by 1 base, with 7 bases between the two germline ends. The CDR3 bases are TGTGCCAGCAGTTCCGGGGGCCAAGAGACCCAGTACTTC. It specifies CASSSGGQETQYF.

The chain couples TRBV30 to TRBJ2-7; D might be TRBD1 (6 bases). V lost 3 bases and J 3 bases, leaving 9 bases between the germline ends. This CDR3 is built from 12 residues. Germline CDR1 and CDR2: GTSNPN and SVGIG (reference sequence). The CDR3 sequence is CAWRQGFYEQYF. The CDR3 nucleotides are TGTGCCTGGAGGCAGGGGTTCTACGAGCAGTACTTC. Full variable domain (rest looked up from reference TRBV30 and TRBJ2-7): SQTIHQWPATLVQPVGSPLSLECTVEGTSNPNLYWYRQAAGRGLQLLFYSVGIGQISSEVPQNLSASRPQDRQFILSSKKLLLSDSGFYLCAWRQGFYEQYFGPGTRLTVT.

This clone was counted only a few times. The J gene is TRBJ1-5, the V gene TRBV28; 8 bases are a match to TRBD1. CDR3 length: 14 residues. V shed 8 bases and J 6 bases; nucleotides not matched to a gene: 9. The germline V gene encodes CDR1 MDHEN and CDR2 SYDVKM. The CDR3 DNA follows: TGTGCCAGCCAGAATCCAGGGGGCCCTCAGCCCCAGCATTTT. It translates to CASQNPGGPQPQHF.

The chain couples TRBV15 to TRBJ1-2, with TRBD1 identical over 9 bases. This CDR3 region has 15 residues. Germline CDR1 and CDR2: LNHNV and YYDKDF (reference sequence). With V trimmed by 1 base and J by 6 bases, 6 bases remained unmatched. CDR3 protein: CATSRANRGRNGYTF. CDR3 nucleotide sequence: TGTGCCACCAGCAGAGCGAACAGGGGGCGGAATGGCTACACCTTC.

This chain connects TRBV19 to TRBJ2-1; 9 bases line up with TRBD1. Germline V gene sequence: CDR1 LNHDA, CDR2 SQIVND (reference sequence). V was pared by 4 bases and J by 5 bases, with 9 bases of the junction left unmatched. This CDR3 contains 16 residues. The CDR3 DNA is TGTGCCAGTAGTACAGCTTACAGGGGGCAGCACAATGAGCAGTTCTTC. Protein product: CASSTAYRGQHNEQFF.

The chain's CDR3 is CATSRDGQNFYGYTF. As DNA, the CDR3 is TGTGCCACCAGCAGAGATGGACAGAACTTCTATGGCTACACCTTC. The V gene is TRBV15, the J gene TRBJ1-2, with D possibly TRBD1 on 6 matching bases. CDR3 length: 15 residues. CDR1 and CDR2 from the germline V gene are LNHNV and YYDKDF (reference sequence). The V gene lost 0 bases and the J gene lost 4 bases, with 12 bases spanning the gap.

Concerning this clone: In the same sample, other DNA sequences code for this CDR3. The V and J genes are TRBV6-5 and TRBJ2-7; tentatively, D is TRBD2 (6 bases). V dropped 2 bases and J dropped 0 bases, with 11 bases sitting between them. In germline, CDR1 is MNHEY, CDR2 SVGAGI. The CDR3 is 15 residues long. The CDR3 DNA sequence: TGTGCCAGCAGTTACCGGGACGGGAGCTCCTACGAGCAGTACTTC. Encoded protein: CASSYRDGSSYEQYF.

The chain recombines TRBV15 with TRBJ2-1; the D gene is possibly TRBD2 (6 bases). The CDR3 covers 13 residues. Germline V gene sequence: CDR1 LNHNV, CDR2 YYDKDF (reference sequence). Trimming shortened V by 3 bases and J by 4 bases, and 7 bases separated the two germline ends. CDR3 sequence reads: CATSREGYNEQFF. CDR3 bases: TGTGCCACCAGCAGGGAGGGATACAATGAGCAGTTCTTC.

This clone was picked up one time. The gene calls are TRBV9 and TRBJ2-1; TRBD2 aligns across 11 bases. The junction had 10 bases not matched to a gene; V was cut back by 1 base and J by 7 bases. CDR1 is SGDLS, CDR2 YYNGEE, per germline. The CDR3 consists of 17 residues. For the CDR3, the DNA is TGTGCCAGCAGCGTATGGGTAGCGGGAGGGACAGAGAATGAGCAGTTCTTC. This codes for CASSVWVAGGTENEQFF.

This clone was observed at least ten times. This chain links TRBV7-9 with TRBJ2-1, with 14 bases aligning to TRBD2. Germline CDR1 and CDR2: SEHNR and FQNEAQ (reference sequence). The junction had 5 bases not matched to a gene; V was cut back by 5 bases and J by 8 bases. There are 15 residues in the CDR3. This CDR3 reads CASSLTGLAGDEQFF. As DNA, the CDR3 is TGTGCCAGCAGCCTCACGGGACTAGCGGGAGATGAGCAGTTCTTC.

The chain carries TRBV7-9 and TRBJ1-4, with TRBD1 as a possible D gene (5 bases). V lost 5 bases to trimming and J lost 4 bases, with 11 bases between them. CDR3 length: 14 amino acids. Germline CDR1 and CDR2: SEHNR and FQNEAQ (reference sequence). Here the CDR3 DNA reads TGTGCCAGCAGCCCGACAGCTAATAATGAAAAACTGTTTTTT. As protein: CASSPTANNEKLFF.

The gene calls are TRBV4-1 and TRBJ2-7; D is ambiguous. Germline V gene sequence: CDR1 MGHRA, CDR2 YSYEKL. This CDR3 has 17 residues. V was clipped by 0 bases and J by 1 base, with 16 bases between them. CDR3 DNA: TGCGCCAGCAGCCAAGATCGTTCCGCCGCACAGTCCTACGAGCAGTACTTC. This translates into CASSQDRSAAQSYEQYF.

The gene calls are TRBV6-1 and TRBJ1-2; no firm D call. V was clipped by 5 bases and J by 2 bases, with 9 bases between them. Germline V gives CDR1 MNHNS, CDR2 SASEGT. This CDR3 is built from 13 residues. CDR3 coding DNA: TGTGCCAGCAGTTATGAGGTGAACTATGGCTACACCTTC. It translates to CASSYEVNYGYTF.

The J gene is TRBJ2-1, the V gene TRBV9, with 9 nucleotides matching TRBD1. The CDR3 is made up of 17 amino acids. V trimming: 3 bases; J trimming: 2 bases; junction bases outside the gene matches: 9. Germline CDR1 and CDR2: SGDLS and YYNGEE. CDR3 region: CASSAGLTGGPYNEQFF. CDR3 DNA sequence: TGTGCCAGCAGCGCAGGGCTAACAGGGGGCCCCTACAATGAGCAGTTCTTC.

The J gene is TRBJ1-1, the V gene TRBV9; D not resolved. V was shortened by 0 bases and J by 4 bases, with 13 bases between the two germline ends. The CDR3 sequence is 15 residues long. Per germline, CDR1 SGDLS and CDR2 YYNGEE. The CDR3: CASSVGPGIVTEAFF. CDR3 in DNA: TGTGCCAGCAGCGTAGGGCCAGGTATCGTCACTGAAGCTTTCTTT.

The chain links TRBV5-1 to TRBJ2-1; 9 bases line up with TRBD2. Germline CDR1 SGHRS, CDR2 YFSETQ. The CDR3 runs 16 residues. Trimming removed 0 bases from V and 3 bases from J; junction bases left unmatched: 4. CDR3 sequence reads: CASSLGAGGYYNEQFF. Written as DNA, the CDR3 is TGCGCCAGCAGCTTGGGAGCGGGAGGTTACTACAATGAGCAGTTCTTC.

V is TRBV7-3 and J is TRBJ1-1; 9 bases line up with TRBD1. This CDR3 has 14 amino acids. The germline V gene encodes CDR1 SGHTA and CDR2 FQGTGA. The V gene end was trimmed by 4 bases and the J gene end by 1 base; junction bases not matched to a gene: 1. CDR3 in amino acids: CASSSGQGNTEAFF. DNA for the CDR3: TGTGCCAGCAGCTCGGGACAGGGGAACACTGAAGCTTTCTTT.

This rearrangement joins TRBV27 to TRBJ2-2, with 10 bases identical to TRBD1. The length of the CDR3 is 14 residues. The germline gives CDR1 MNHEY, CDR2 SMNVEV (reference sequence). The V segment lost 6 bases and the J segment 6 bases; nucleotides outside the gene matches: 4. The CDR3 DNA follows: TGTGCCAGCAGCTCCGGGACAGGGGCCGGGGAGCTGTTTTTT. Translated, it gives CASSSGTGAGELFF.

This chain connects TRBV10-3 to TRBJ1-5; D unclear. Germline V gives CDR1 ENHRY, CDR2 SYGVKD. V was clipped by 4 bases and J by 1 base, with 2 bases between them. This CDR3 is built from 12 residues. The CDR3 sequence: CAISVSNQPQHF. CDR3 nucleotide sequence: TGTGCCATCAGTGTAAGCAATCAGCCCCAGCATTTT.

The chain is built from TRBV4-1 and TRBJ1-5; the match to TRBD1 covers 9 bases. Germline loops: CDR1 MGHRA, CDR2 YSYEKL. This CDR3 comprises 17 residues. Trimming at V came to 0 bases and at J to 8 bases, leaving 11 bases not matched to a gene. The CDR3 nucleotides are TGCGCCAGCAGCCAAGAGGGGGCCACAGGGGGCCGTAAGCCCCAGCATTTT. This encodes CASSQEGATGGRKPQHF.

The V and J genes are TRBV7-2 and TRBJ2-7; D remains ambiguous. The CDR3 is 13 amino acids. Germline CDR1 SGHTA, CDR2 FQGNSA. Trimming shortened V by 1 base and J by 3 bases, and 7 bases separated the two germline ends. The CDR3 nucleotides are TGTGCCAGCAGCTTAGAACCAGGCTACGAGCAGTACTTC. Its protein is CASSLEPGYEQYF. Using reference TRBV7-2 and TRBJ2-7 for the parts outside the CDR3, the full variable domain is GAGVSQSPSNKVTEKGKDVELRCDPISGHTALYWYRQSLGQGLEFLIYFQGNSAPDKSGLPSDRFSAERTGGSVSTLTIQRTQQEDSAVYLCASSLEPGYEQYFGPGTRLTVT.